Sequencing of this T cell receptor beta chain was carried out in a study of blood T cell repertoires in COVID-19 (dated by TCRdb to the early 2020s). Broadly, across the study: Samples covering the acute and convalescent phases of COVID-19 were provided by collaborators in the United States, Italy and Spain. The material from the prospective study consisted of cDNA or gDNA derived from T cells, B-cell-depleted T cells, or PBMCs. Subjects who had been exposed to COVID-19, were actively infected with it, or had recovered from it provided the deeply sampled blood TCRbeta repertoires that made up the dataset. The repertoires were released in a freely available public database intended as a resource for research on the immune response to SARS-CoV-2. The samples were drawn from the first 160 participants of the ongoing ImmuneRACE study and from some 1,300 subjects provided by 6 global collaborators. Sample metadata almost always included a de-identified subject ID, COVID-19 status, age in years and sex. Where available, HLA class I and class II types were taken from metadata supplied by the sample provider and were not determined by assay-based typing.

TCRbeta CDR3 regions were amplified from genomic DNA by means of the immunoSEQ Assay, a bias-controlled multiplex PCR. The study's processing was this. The number of nucleated cells in each sample was estimated by amplification of reference gene primers within the assay. To quantify the absolute abundance of each unique TCRbeta CDR3 rearrangement, sequence reads were collapsed and filtered. Productive Simpson clonality was computed per sample as the square root of Simpson's diversity index over productive rearrangements. Not all clones reach the TCRdb copy of this immuneACCESS table, which keeps in-frame sequences only. Checked studies attribute under half of the gap to unresolved V genes and leave the rest unexplained. Clonal size and the V and J genes are those of that table, whereas D and trimming came from the DNA. Here the sample has around 300,000 clones; under 90% occur a single time. Together, the top ten hold approximately 2.2% of the sample.

Taken from cysteine to phenylalanine, the CDR3 has 13 residues. Only the CDR3 part of the read is kept: 39 bases, read in frame from the first base. The germline V gene specifies SQVTM as CDR1 and ANQGSEA as CDR2. Cut back by 6 bases and 2 bases, the V and J ends lie 14 bases apart. There are a few counts of this clone. No antigen is known for it. Base qualities were left out, and no much larger clone turns up one base away. The collaborating institutions used their own protocols to collect whole blood in K2EDTA tubes. For TCRbeta analysis, collaborators shipped samples as frozen whole blood, isolated PBMCs, or DNA extracted from either of those sample types. Study-wide findings and limitations: How much clinical and demographic metadata was included differed by source and by participant, and the metadata was provided uncurated.

The chain is made from TRBV29-1 and TRBJ2-7; a weak D assignment points to TRBD2 (6 bases agree). The sample comprised peripheral blood. The TCR was taken from a man aged 45 to 65 with acute or convalescent COVID-19. The nucleotides are TGCAGCGTGGAGGGGCACGGAACCTACGAGCAGTACTTC. Its translation reads: CSVEGHGTYEQYF.